A selection of T cell receptor beta chains follows, all from one sample in a study of blood T cell repertoires in COVID-19. Profiling relied on immunoSEQ multiplex PCR, and the TCRdb table lists in-frame clones only, not all of them. The data contain 240,000 or so clones, about 89% of them singletons. Sequencing input: PBMCs or T cells enriched from blood (not recorded which). These receptors were obtained from a middle-aged man who had recovered from COVID-19. Both conserved end residues are part of each CDR3. The D gene is left open where the match is weak. Size values are once, few and many counts, or a class for expanded clones, and some rows have none.

d_call j_call clone_size v_call cdr3_aa cdr3_nt
TRBD1 TRBJ2-5 NA TRBV7-2 CASSSGTGKTQYF TGTGCCAGCAGCTCCGGGACAGGGAAGACCCAGTACTTC
NA TRBJ2-1 once TRBV19 CASSGGSYNEQFF TGTGCCAGTAGTGGGGGGAGTTACAATGAGCAGTTCTTC
NA TRBJ1-5 NA TRBV12-5 CASGLQVNQPQHF TGTGCTAGTGGTTTGCAGGTCAATCAGCCCCAGCATTTT
NA TRBJ2-2 few TRBV4-1 CASSEGANTGELFF TGCGCCAGCAGCGAGGGGGCGAACACCGGGGAGCTGTTTTTT
NA TRBJ2-6 few TRBV15 CATSRGQVLTGANVLTF TGTGCCACCAGCAGAGGACAGGTTCTCACTGGGGCCAACGTCCTGACTTTC
TRBD2 TRBJ2-3 NA TRBV5-4 CASSKGTSGTWVSTDTQYF TGTGCCAGCAGCAAGGGGACTAGCGGGACCTGGGTGAGCACAGATACGCAGTATTTT
NA TRBJ2-6 NA TRBV29-1 CSVAEIGGANVLTF TGCAGCGTTGCTGAGATTGGTGGGGCCAACGTCCTGACTTTC
NA TRBJ2-5 NA TRBV15 CATSRAKSVETQYF TGTGCCACCAGCAGAGCTAAGAGTGTAGAGACCCAGTACTTC
TRBD2 TRBJ2-3 NA TRBV19 CASSIALRTSGGWRYTQYF TGTGCCAGTAGTATAGCCCTACGGACTAGCGGGGGGTGGAGGTATACGCAGTATTTT
NA TRBJ1-6 many TRBV21-1 CASSIPRAGYNSPLHF TGTGCCAGCAGCATTCCTAGGGCAGGGTATAATTCACCCCTCCACTTT
NA TRBJ2-7 once TRBV18 CASSTVEANEQYF TGTGCCAGCTCAACGGTAGAGGCCAACGAGCAGTACTTC
NA TRBJ2-1 NA TRBV11-2 CASSSPTLRGSSYNEQFF TGTGCCAGCAGCTCCCCAACGTTGAGGGGGAGCTCCTACAATGAGCAGTTCTTC
NA TRBJ1-2 NA TRBV6-1 CASSESRGSYGYTF TGTGCCAGCAGTGAAAGTCGGGGGTCTTATGGCTACACCTTC
NA TRBJ1-5 NA TRBV28 CASSSGRRQPQHF TGTGCCAGCAGTTCAGGTAGGCGACAGCCCCAGCATTTT
TRBD1 TRBJ1-6 NA TRBV9 CASSRRQGGNSPLHF TGTGCCAGCAGCCGACGACAGGGGGGAAATTCACCCCTCCACTTT
TRBD1 TRBJ2-7 NA TRBV9 CASSVGLGQGSYEQYF TGTGCCAGCAGCGTTGGTCTTGGACAGGGTTCCTACGAGCAGTACTTC
NA TRBJ2-7 NA TRBV28 CASSSRVVSGHYEQYF TGTGCCAGCAGTTCCAGAGTGGTTAGCGGACACTACGAGCAGTACTTC
NA TRBJ2-7 NA TRBV5-1 CASSFTQGAYEQYF TGCGCCAGCAGCTTCACCCAGGGTGCCTACGAGCAGTACTTC
TRBD1 TRBJ2-7 NA TRBV29-1 CSVRDRGAYEQYF TGCAGCGTCCGCGACAGGGGGGCCTACGAGCAGTACTTC
TRBD1 TRBJ1-1 NA TRBV7-8 CASSDGTGIRVAFF TGTGCCAGCAGCGACGGGACAGGGATTCGTGTAGCTTTCTTT
TRBD1 TRBJ2-3 NA TRBV4-3 CASSQEQGYTDTQYF TGCGCCAGCAGCCAAGAACAGGGGTACACAGATACGCAGTATTTT
TRBD1 TRBJ2-7 NA TRBV28 CASITAGTGSSYEQYF TGTGCCAGCATCACCGCGGGGACAGGGTCCTCCTACGAGCAGTACTTC
TRBD2 TRBJ2-3 once TRBV30 CAWDRLAGGPNTQYF TGTGCCTGGGACAGGCTAGCGGGGGGCCCTAATACGCAGTATTTT